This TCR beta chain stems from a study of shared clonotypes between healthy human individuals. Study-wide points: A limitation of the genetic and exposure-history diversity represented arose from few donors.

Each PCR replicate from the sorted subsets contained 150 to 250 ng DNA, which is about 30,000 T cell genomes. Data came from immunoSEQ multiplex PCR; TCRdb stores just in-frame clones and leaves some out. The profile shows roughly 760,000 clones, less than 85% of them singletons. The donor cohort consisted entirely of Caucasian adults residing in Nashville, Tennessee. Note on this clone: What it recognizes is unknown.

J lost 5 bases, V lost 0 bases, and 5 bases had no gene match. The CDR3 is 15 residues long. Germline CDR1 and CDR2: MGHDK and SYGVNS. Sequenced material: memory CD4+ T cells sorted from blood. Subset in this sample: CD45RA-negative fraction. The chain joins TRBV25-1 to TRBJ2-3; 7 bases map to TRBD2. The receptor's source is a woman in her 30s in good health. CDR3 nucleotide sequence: TGTGCCAGCAGTGAATACGGCGGGAGAGGAGATACGCAGTATTTT. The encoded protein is CASSEYGGRGDTQYF.